This TCR beta chain was captured in a study of regulatory T cells in long-lasting Graves disease. Study summary: The antithyroid drugs taken by newly diagnosed Graves' patients had been used for under 3 months.

Time point defined: newly diagnosed GD, antithyroid drugs for less than 3 months. TCR sequences were obtained from RNA taken from PBMCs. Libraries of TCR beta came from iRepertoire HTBI primers plus Arm-PCR of CDR3 regions. Via MiXCR, TCRdb re-called the multiplex PCR reads, giving one row per CDR3 protein. Among roughly 380,000 distinct CDR3 sequences, about a sixth were seen once, and the ten largest hold approximately 21%. V was trimmed by 5 bases and J by 0 bases, leaving 13 bases between them. The CDR3 is 15 residues long. Germline assignment: CDR1 SGHTA and CDR2 FQGNSA. Study conclusions and caveats: Analyses excluded thyroid tissue, covering peripheral blood alone.

This clonotype was observed many times. Its target is unknown. This receptor was identified in a female donor with Graves disease. The sequencing here drew on peripheral blood mononuclear cells (PBMCs), taken at new diagnosis, from a patient treated with antithyroid drugs. The J gene is TRBJ1-1, the V gene TRBV7-2; D is unresolved. CDR3: CASSPPPGLNTEAFF. For the CDR3, the DNA is TGTGCCAGCAGCCCACCCCCGGGCCTGAACACTGAAGCTTTCTTT.